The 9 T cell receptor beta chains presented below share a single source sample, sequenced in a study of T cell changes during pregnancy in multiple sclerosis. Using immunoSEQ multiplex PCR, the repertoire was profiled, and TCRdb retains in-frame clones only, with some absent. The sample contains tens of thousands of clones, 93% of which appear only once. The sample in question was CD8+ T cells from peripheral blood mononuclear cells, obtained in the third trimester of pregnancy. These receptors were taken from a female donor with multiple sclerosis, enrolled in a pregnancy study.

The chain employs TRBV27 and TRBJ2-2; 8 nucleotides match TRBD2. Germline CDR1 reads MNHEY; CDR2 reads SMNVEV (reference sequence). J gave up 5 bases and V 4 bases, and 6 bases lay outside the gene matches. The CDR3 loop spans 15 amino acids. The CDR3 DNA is TGTGCCAGCAGTTCCCTAGCGGGTGAGACCGGGGAGCTGTTTTTT. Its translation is CASSSLAGETGELFF.

CDR3 region: CASSPRQGTESNEKLFF. In nucleotides, the CDR3 is TGTGCCAGCAGCCCCCGACAGGGAACCGAGTCTAATGAAAAACTGTTTTTT. This rearrangement joins TRBV7-9 to TRBJ1-4; 7 bases are a match to TRBD1. CDR1 is SEHNR and CDR2 is FQNEAQ in the germline V gene (reference sequence). Trimming at V came to 5 bases and at J to 3 bases, leaving 12 bases not matched to a gene. This CDR3 has 17 residues.

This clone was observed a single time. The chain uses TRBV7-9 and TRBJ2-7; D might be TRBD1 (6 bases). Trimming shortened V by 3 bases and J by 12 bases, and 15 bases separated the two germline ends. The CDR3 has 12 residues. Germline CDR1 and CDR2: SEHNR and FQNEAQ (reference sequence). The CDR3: CASSLDSPARYF. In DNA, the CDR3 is TGTGCCAGCAGCTTGGACAGCCCGGCGCGGTACTTC.

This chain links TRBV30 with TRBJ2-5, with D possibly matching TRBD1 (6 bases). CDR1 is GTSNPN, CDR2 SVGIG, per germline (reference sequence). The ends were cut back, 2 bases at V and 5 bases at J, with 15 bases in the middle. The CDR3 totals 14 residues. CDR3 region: CAWSTGSYRETQYF. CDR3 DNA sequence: TGTGCCTGGAGTACAGGGAGCTATCGGGAGACCCAGTACTTC.

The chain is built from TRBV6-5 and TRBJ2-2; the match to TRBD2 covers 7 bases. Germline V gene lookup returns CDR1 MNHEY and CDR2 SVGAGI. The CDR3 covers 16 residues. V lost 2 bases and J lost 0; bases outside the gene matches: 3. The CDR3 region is CASSYGLAANTGELFF. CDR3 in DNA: TGTGCCAGCAGTTACGGGCTAGCGGCGAACACCGGGGAGCTGTTTTTT.

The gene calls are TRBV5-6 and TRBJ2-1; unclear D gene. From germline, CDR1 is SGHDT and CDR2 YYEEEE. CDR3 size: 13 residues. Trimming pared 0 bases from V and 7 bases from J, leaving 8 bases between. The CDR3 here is CASSLGARNEQFF. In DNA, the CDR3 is TGTGCCAGCAGCTTGGGGGCTCGTAATGAGCAGTTCTTC.

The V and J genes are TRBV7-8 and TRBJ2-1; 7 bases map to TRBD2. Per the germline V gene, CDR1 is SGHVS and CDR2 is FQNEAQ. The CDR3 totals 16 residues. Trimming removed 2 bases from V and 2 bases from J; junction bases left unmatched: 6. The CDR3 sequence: CASSLHSGYTYNEQFF. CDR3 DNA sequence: TGTGCCAGCAGCTTACATAGCGGGTATACCTACAATGAGCAGTTCTTC.

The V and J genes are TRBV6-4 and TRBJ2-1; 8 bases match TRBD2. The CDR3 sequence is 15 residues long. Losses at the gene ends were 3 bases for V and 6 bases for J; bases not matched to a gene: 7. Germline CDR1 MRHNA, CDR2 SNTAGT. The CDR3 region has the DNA TGTGCCAGCAGTGAGAGAGCGGGAGAGGGCAATGAGCAGTTCTTC. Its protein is CASSERAGEGNEQFF.

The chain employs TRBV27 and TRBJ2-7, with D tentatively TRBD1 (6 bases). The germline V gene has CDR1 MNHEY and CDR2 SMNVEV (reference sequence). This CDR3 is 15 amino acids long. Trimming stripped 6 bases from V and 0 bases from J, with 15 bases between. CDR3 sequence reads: CASSELDRSSYEQYF. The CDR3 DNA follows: TGTGCCAGCAGCGAATTGGACAGAAGCTCCTACGAGCAGTACTTC.